Below, one TCR beta chain is given with its context. The record originates from a study of blood T cell repertoires in COVID-19. Background on the study: Some COVID-19 samples were acute and others convalescent; all came from the United States, Italy and Spain. The analysed material was cDNA or gDNA that came from T cells, B-cell-depleted T cells, or PBMCs.

Original analysis: Estimated nucleated cell counts came from reference gene primer amplification. Generated by immunoSEQ multiplex PCR, the TCRdb table keeps only in-frame clones and is missing some. V and J calls and clone size come straight from that table; D and trimming were deduced from the DNA. Here the sample spans some 310,000 clones, roughly 90% being singletons. There are 17 residues in the CDR3. Germline V CDR1 and CDR2: LGHDT, YNNKEL (reference sequence). The V gene end was trimmed by 1 base and the J gene end by 1 base; junction bases not matched to a gene: 7. The genes are TRBV3-1 (or the pseudogene TRBV3-2) and TRBJ1-2; 9 bases match TRBD1. Sequenced material: peripheral blood. This TCR was sampled from a woman in her twenties or thirties with COVID-19, enrolled during active disease. The CDR3 region has the DNA TGTGCCAGCAGCCAAGCTGCAACAGGGGGCATTAACTATGGCTACACCTTC. Residues: CASSQAATGGINYGYTF.